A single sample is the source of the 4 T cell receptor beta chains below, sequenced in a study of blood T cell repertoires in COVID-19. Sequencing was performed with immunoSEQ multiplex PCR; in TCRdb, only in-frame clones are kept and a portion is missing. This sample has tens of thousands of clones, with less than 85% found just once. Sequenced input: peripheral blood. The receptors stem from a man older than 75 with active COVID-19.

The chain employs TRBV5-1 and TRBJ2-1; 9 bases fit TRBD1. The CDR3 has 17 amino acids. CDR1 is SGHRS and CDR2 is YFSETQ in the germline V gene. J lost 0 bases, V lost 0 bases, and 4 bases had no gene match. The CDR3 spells CASSLARQGGSYNEQFF. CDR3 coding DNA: TGCGCCAGCAGCTTGGCCCGACAGGGGGGCTCCTACAATGAGCAGTTCTTC. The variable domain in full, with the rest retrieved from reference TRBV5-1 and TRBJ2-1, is KAGVTQTPRYLIKTRGQQVTLSCSPISGHRSVSWYQQTPGQGLQFLFEYFSETQRNKGNFPGRFSGRQFSNSRSEMNVSTLELGDSALYLCASSLARQGGSYNEQFFGPGTRLTVL.

The CDR3 DNA is TGTGCCAGTGGACAGGGAAACTATGGCTACACCTTC. Protein product: CASGQGNYGYTF. The V gene is TRBV3-1 (or the pseudogene TRBV3-2), the J gene TRBJ1-2; 8 nucleotides align to TRBD1. The CDR3 is 12 residues long. Per germline, CDR1 LGHDT and CDR2 YNNKEL (reference sequence). J lost 2 bases, V lost 9 bases, and 2 bases had no gene match.

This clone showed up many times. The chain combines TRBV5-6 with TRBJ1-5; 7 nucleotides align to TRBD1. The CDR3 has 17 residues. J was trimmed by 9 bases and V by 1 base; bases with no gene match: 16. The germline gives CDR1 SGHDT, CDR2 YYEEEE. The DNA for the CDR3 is TGTGCCAGCAGCTTGTCGAACGCGGGACAGAGTCCGGGGCCCCAGCATTTT. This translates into CASSLSNAGQSPGPQHF.

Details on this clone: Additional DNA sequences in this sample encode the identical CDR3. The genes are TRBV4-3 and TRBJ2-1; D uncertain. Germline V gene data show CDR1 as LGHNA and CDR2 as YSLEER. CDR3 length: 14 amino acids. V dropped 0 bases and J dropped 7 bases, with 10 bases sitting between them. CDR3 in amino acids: CASSQDLSGNEQFF. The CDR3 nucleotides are TGCGCCAGCAGCCAAGATCTTAGTGGTAATGAGCAGTTCTTC.